Listed below are T cell receptor beta chains from one sample, sequenced in a study of cytomegalovirus exposure and HLA in healthy donors. Only in-frame clones appear in the TCRdb table, and some are missing; sequencing was by immunoSEQ multiplex PCR. The sample lists approximately 290,000 clones, 80% occurring once. Sequenced sample: PBMCs. Source of these receptors: a girl aged 2-10 years in good health and CMV-seronegative. CDR3s include the opening cysteine and the closing phenylalanine or tryptophan. Fields, in order: J gene, clone size, V gene, D gene, CDR3 protein, CDR3 DNA. D genes are given only for firm matches. Clone size is shown for a subset of rows, as once, few, many or a class of expanded clone.

J gene: TRBJ1-1
clone size: once
V gene: TRBV29-1
D gene: -
CDR3 protein: CSGGGAFF
CDR3 DNA: TGCAGCGGGGGGGGAGCTTTCTTT

J gene: TRBJ2-3
clone size: -
V gene: TRBV30
D gene: TRBD2
CDR3 protein: CAWSRGGPDTQYF
CDR3 DNA: TGTGCCTGGAGTCGGGGGGGCCCAGATACGCAGTATTTT

J gene: TRBJ1-5
clone size: few
V gene: TRBV6-1
D gene: TRBD1
CDR3 protein: CASSIDRGRNQPQHF
CDR3 DNA: TGTGCCAGCAGCATTGACAGGGGGCGGAATCAGCCCCAGCATTTT

J gene: TRBJ2-7
clone size: once
V gene: TRBV5-1
D gene: TRBD1
CDR3 protein: CASSPRTGDGEQYF
CDR3 DNA: TGCGCCAGCAGCCCACGGACAGGGGATGGCGAGCAGTACTTC

J gene: TRBJ2-1
clone size: once
V gene: TRBV14
D gene: TRBD2
CDR3 protein: CASSQYSSGGAYEQFF
CDR3 DNA: TGTGCCAGCAGCCAATACTCTAGCGGGGGGGCGTATGAGCAGTTCTTC

J gene: TRBJ2-1
clone size: -
V gene: TRBV18
D gene: TRBD1
CDR3 protein: CASSFNRGDNEQFF
CDR3 DNA: TGTGCCAGCTCATTCAACAGGGGGGATAATGAGCAGTTCTTC

J gene: TRBJ1-2
clone size: -
V gene: TRBV11-2
D gene: -
CDR3 protein: CASSLGSGNYTF
CDR3 DNA: TGTGCCAGCAGTCTCGGGTCCGGAAACTACACCTTC

J gene: TRBJ1-3
clone size: few
V gene: TRBV19
D gene: -
CDR3 protein: CASSTGDWNTIYF
CDR3 DNA: TGTGCCAGTAGTACCGGGGACTGGAACACCATATATTTT

J gene: TRBJ1-5
clone size: -
V gene: TRBV4-1
D gene: -
CDR3 protein: CASSPVAGGSNQPQHF
CDR3 DNA: TGCGCCAGCAGCCCGGTTGCGGGAGGCAGCAATCAGCCCCAGCATTTT

J gene: TRBJ2-2
clone size: -
V gene: TRBV28
D gene: TRBD1
CDR3 protein: CASSFPEGQGNTGELFF
CDR3 DNA: TGTGCCAGCAGTTTCCCTGAGGGACAGGGGAACACCGGGGAGCTGTTTTTT

J gene: TRBJ2-3
clone size: few
V gene: TRBV5-1
D gene: TRBD2
CDR3 protein: CASSLHLAGRANLRSTDTQYF
CDR3 DNA: TGCGCCAGCAGCTTGCATCTAGCGGGGCGGGCGAACCTACGGAGCACAGATACGCAGTATTTT

J gene: TRBJ1-1
clone size: -
V gene: TRBV7-9
D gene: -
CDR3 protein: CASSLSRGGGMNTEAFF
CDR3 DNA: TGTGCCAGCAGCTTAAGTAGGGGGGGCGGGATGAACACTGAAGCTTTCTTT

J gene: TRBJ1-5
clone size: -
V gene: TRBV5-5
D gene: TRBD1
CDR3 protein: CASSSGTGVSNQPQHF
CDR3 DNA: TGTGCCAGCAGCTCAGGGACAGGGGTTAGCAATCAGCCCCAGCATTTT

J gene: TRBJ2-3
clone size: -
V gene: TRBV21-1
D gene: -
CDR3 protein: CASHRNRGEDTQYF
CDR3 DNA: TGTGCCAGCCATCGGAACAGGGGGGAAGATACGCAGTATTTT

J gene: TRBJ2-1
clone size: -
V gene: TRBV27
D gene: TRBD2
CDR3 protein: CASRVAGGTAEQFF
CDR3 DNA: TGTGCCAGCAGGGTAGCGGGGGGCACAGCAGAGCAGTTCTTC

J gene: TRBJ1-5
clone size: -
V gene: TRBV10-3
D gene: -
CDR3 protein: CAISETAEREPQHF
CDR3 DNA: TGTGCCATCAGTGAGACGGCAGAGCGAGAGCCCCAGCATTTT

J gene: TRBJ2-3
clone size: once
V gene: TRBV30
D gene: TRBD2
CDR3 protein: CAWSAAGVADTQYF
CDR3 DNA: TGTGCCTGGAGTGCAGCGGGAGTAGCAGATACGCAGTATTTT

J gene: TRBJ2-2
clone size: -
V gene: TRBV4-1
D gene: -
CDR3 protein: CASSQKRLTGELFF
CDR3 DNA: TGCGCCAGCAGCCAAAAGCGACTGACCGGGGAGCTGTTTTTT

J gene: TRBJ1-3
clone size: -
V gene: TRBV5-4
D gene: -
CDR3 protein: CASSLGVSSGNTIYF
CDR3 DNA: TGTGCCAGCAGCTTGGGTGTGAGCTCTGGAAACACCATATATTTT

J gene: TRBJ2-7
clone size: -
V gene: TRBV5-1
D gene: TRBD2
CDR3 protein: CASSPGLPSRNLEQYF
CDR3 DNA: TGCGCCAGCAGCCCGGGACTACCAAGCCGCAATTTGGAGCAGTACTTC

J gene: TRBJ2-7
clone size: -
V gene: TRBV10-3
D gene: -
CDR3 protein: CAISEAGNAEQYF
CDR3 DNA: TGTGCCATCAGTGAGGCGGGGAACGCCGAGCAGTACTTC

J gene: TRBJ1-1
clone size: -
V gene: TRBV29-1
D gene: TRBD1
CDR3 protein: CSAGQQGVSTEAFF
CDR3 DNA: TGCAGCGCCGGACAACAGGGGGTCAGCACTGAAGCTTTCTTT

J gene: TRBJ2-7
clone size: -
V gene: TRBV7-2
D gene: TRBD2
CDR3 protein: CASSLERGGSVWYF
CDR3 DNA: TGTGCCAGCAGCCTTGAGCGGGGGGGATCGGTTTGGTACTTC

J gene: TRBJ1-1
clone size: -
V gene: TRBV28
D gene: -
CDR3 protein: CASSSPREAFF
CDR3 DNA: TGTGCCAGCAGTTCCCCCCGTGAAGCTTTCTTT

J gene: TRBJ1-5
clone size: -
V gene: TRBV23-1
D gene: -
CDR3 protein: CAKKGDNQPQHF
CDR3 DNA: TGCGCCAAAAAGGGGGACAATCAGCCCCAGCATTTT

J gene: TRBJ2-4
clone size: -
V gene: TRBV5-1
D gene: TRBD1
CDR3 protein: CASSLGGTGSIDIQYF
CDR3 DNA: TGCGCCAGCAGCTTGGGGGGGACAGGGTCTATAGACATTCAGTACTTC

J gene: TRBJ2-1
clone size: -
V gene: TRBV6-1
D gene: TRBD2
CDR3 protein: CAGGTSLGNEQFF
CDR3 DNA: TGTGCCGGCGGGACTAGCCTAGGCAATGAGCAGTTCTTC

J gene: TRBJ1-4
clone size: -
V gene: TRBV5-4
D gene: -
CDR3 protein: CASSWEQGRGEKLFF
CDR3 DNA: TGTGCCAGCAGCTGGGAACAGGGTCGTGGCGAAAAACTGTTTTTT

J gene: TRBJ2-5
clone size: -
V gene: TRBV2
D gene: TRBD2
CDR3 protein: CASRPPGTSGGGRQETQYF
CDR3 DNA: TGTGCCAGCCGCCCTCCCGGGACTAGCGGGGGAGGTAGGCAAGAGACCCAGTACTTC

J gene: TRBJ2-7
clone size: -
V gene: TRBV27
D gene: TRBD2
CDR3 protein: CASSGGGLAGGYYEQYF
CDR3 DNA: TGTGCCAGCAGCGGGGGCGGACTAGCGGGAGGTTACTACGAGCAGTACTTC

J gene: TRBJ1-2
clone size: -
V gene: TRBV28
D gene: -
CDR3 protein: CASRTPRDSIDYGYTF
CDR3 DNA: TGTGCCAGCAGGACACCTCGGGATTCTATCGACTATGGCTACACCTTC

J gene: TRBJ2-1
clone size: -
V gene: TRBV10-3
D gene: TRBD1
CDR3 protein: CAISESLSSHRGMNEQFF
CDR3 DNA: TGTGCCATCAGTGAGTCCTTATCGAGTCACAGGGGGATGAATGAGCAGTTCTTC

J gene: TRBJ1-6
clone size: few
V gene: TRBV7-8
D gene: TRBD1
CDR3 protein: CASSMDRGANSPLHF
CDR3 DNA: TGTGCCAGCAGCATGGACAGGGGCGCTAATTCACCCCTCCACTTT

J gene: TRBJ1-4
clone size: -
V gene: TRBV28
D gene: TRBD1
CDR3 protein: CASSLAQGREKLFF
CDR3 DNA: TGTGCCAGCAGCCTGGCACAGGGGAGGGAAAAACTGTTTTTT

J gene: TRBJ1-1
clone size: once
V gene: TRBV14
D gene: -
CDR3 protein: CASSQGALTEAFF
CDR3 DNA: TGTGCCAGCAGCCAGGGGGCCCTCACTGAAGCTTTCTTT

J gene: TRBJ1-5
clone size: -
V gene: TRBV28
D gene: -
CDR3 protein: CASSLWGGDNQPQHF
CDR3 DNA: TGTGCCAGCAGTTTGTGGGGAGGAGACAATCAGCCCCAGCATTTT

J gene: TRBJ2-7
clone size: -
V gene: TRBV13
D gene: -
CDR3 protein: CASSLGDSIYEQYF
CDR3 DNA: TGTGCCAGCAGCTTAGGTGACAGTATCTACGAGCAGTACTTC

J gene: TRBJ1-3
clone size: once
V gene: TRBV25-1
D gene: -
CDR3 protein: CASSEFGSPGNTIYF
CDR3 DNA: TGTGCCAGCAGTGAATTTGGTAGTCCTGGAAACACCATATATTTT

J gene: TRBJ2-1
clone size: -
V gene: TRBV2
D gene: -
CDR3 protein: CASSEWSRSSYNEQFF
CDR3 DNA: TGTGCCAGCAGTGAGTGGAGCAGAAGCTCCTACAATGAGCAGTTCTTC

J gene: TRBJ2-7
clone size: -
V gene: TRBV6-1
D gene: TRBD1
CDR3 protein: CASGEVNRGSYEQYF
CDR3 DNA: TGTGCCAGCGGAGAGGTTAACAGGGGTTCCTACGAGCAGTACTTC

J gene: TRBJ2-1
clone size: -
V gene: TRBV5-6
D gene: TRBD1
CDR3 protein: CASSHSPRGRNEQFF
CDR3 DNA: TGTGCCAGCAGCCATTCCCCCAGGGGGCGGAATGAGCAGTTCTTC

J gene: TRBJ1-3
clone size: -
V gene: TRBV6-4
D gene: -
CDR3 protein: CASPGDGSSGNTIYF
CDR3 DNA: TGTGCCAGCCCGGGGGACGGAAGCTCTGGAAACACCATATATTTT

J gene: TRBJ1-1
clone size: -
V gene: TRBV28
D gene: -
CDR3 protein: CASRSQDSQAFF
CDR3 DNA: TGTGCCAGCAGAAGTCAGGACAGTCAAGCTTTCTTT

J gene: TRBJ2-1
clone size: -
V gene: TRBV4-2
D gene: -
CDR3 protein: CASSQFPGGTLPYNEQFF
CDR3 DNA: TGTGCCAGCAGCCAGTTCCCGGGCGGGACCCTCCCCTACAATGAGCAGTTCTTC

J gene: TRBJ2-3
clone size: once
V gene: TRBV7-6
D gene: TRBD2
CDR3 protein: CASSYSGGDGDTQYF
CDR3 DNA: TGTGCCAGCAGCTACAGCGGGGGGGACGGGGATACGCAGTATTTT

J gene: TRBJ2-5
clone size: -
V gene: TRBV11-2
D gene: TRBD2
CDR3 protein: CASSLSTGGVDETQYF
CDR3 DNA: TGTGCCAGCAGCTTAAGTACGGGAGGGGTAGATGAGACCCAGTACTTC